This section outlines one T cell receptor (beta chain) sequence together with its context. Sequenced by immunoSEQ multiplex PCR; TCRdb stores in-frame clones only, minus some. The data show approximately 63,000 clones, around 91% seen once. Germline V CDR1 and CDR2: GTSNPN, SVGIG (reference sequence). V lost 1 base, J lost 7 bases, and 13 bases lay in between. The CDR3 totals 13 residues. The sample is drawn from a study of T cell changes during pregnancy in multiple sclerosis. The gene calls are TRBV30 and TRBJ1-1, with no clear D. The TCR originated in a female donor in good health, enrolled as a control in a pregnancy study. The sequencing used peripheral blood, collected after pregnancy. As DNA, the CDR3 is TGTGCCTGGAGTGCCGCGGGCCCTCGTGAAGCTTTCTTT. It yields the protein CAWSAAGPREAFF. Using reference TRBV30 and TRBJ1-1 for the parts outside the CDR3, the full variable domain is SQTIHQWPATLVQPVGSPLSLECTVEGTSNPNLYWYRQAAGRGLQLLFYSVGIGQISSEVPQNLSASRPQDRQFILSSKKLLLSDSGFYLCAWSAAGPREAFFGQGTRLTVV.